These T cell receptor beta chains were read from a single sample in a study of cytomegalovirus exposure and HLA in healthy donors. Repertoires were generated with immunoSEQ multiplex PCR, while TCRdb's copy carries only in-frame clones and drops some. The sample lists 300,000 to 450,000 clones, roughly 90% occurring once. What was sequenced was PBMCs. The source of these receptors is a woman younger than 35 in good health and CMV-seronegative. Each CDR3 is given with its conserved first and last residue. The D gene is left open where the match is weak. Expanded clones get a size class; other rows say once, few or many, or leave the size out.

j_gene: TRBJ2-7; v_gene: TRBV6-5; d_gene: TRBD2; abundance: NA; CDR3aa: CASRPAGDAYEQYF; CDR3nt: TGTGCCAGCAGACCGGCGGGGGACGCCTACGAGCAGTACTTC
j_gene: TRBJ2-7; v_gene: TRBV5-6; d_gene: NA; abundance: NA; CDR3aa: CASSAGPSYEQYF; CDR3nt: TGTGCCAGCAGCGCTGGGCCTTCCTACGAGCAGTACTTC
j_gene: TRBJ2-2; v_gene: TRBV4-1; d_gene: TRBD2; abundance: NA; CDR3aa: CASSVRGAGELFF; CDR3nt: TGCGCCAGCAGCGTCCGGGGGGCCGGGGAGCTGTTTTTT
j_gene: TRBJ1-1; v_gene: TRBV30; d_gene: NA; abundance: NA; CDR3aa: CAWSSREDSAEAFF; CDR3nt: TGTGCCTGGAGTTCCAGGGAAGATTCGGCTGAAGCTTTCTTT
j_gene: TRBJ1-2; v_gene: TRBV5-3; d_gene: TRBD1; abundance: NA; CDR3aa: CARSWPPDRWVYGYTF; CDR3nt: TGTGCCAGAAGCTGGCCCCCGGACAGGTGGGTTTATGGCTACACCTTC
j_gene: TRBJ1-3; v_gene: TRBV7-6; d_gene: TRBD1; abundance: NA; CDR3aa: CASSFGTGGGNTIYF; CDR3nt: TGTGCCAGCAGCTTTGGGACAGGGGGCGGAAACACCATATATTTT
j_gene: TRBJ1-4; v_gene: TRBV4-2; d_gene: NA; abundance: NA; CDR3aa: CASSQESQRNEKLFF; CDR3nt: TGTGCCAGCAGCCAAGAGTCACAGCGGAATGAAAAACTGTTTTTT
j_gene: TRBJ2-7; v_gene: TRBV6-5; d_gene: NA; abundance: NA; CDR3aa: CASSYDLGGGAYEQYF; CDR3nt: TGTGCCAGCAGTTACGATTTAGGTGGGGGGGCGTACGAGCAGTACTTC
j_gene: TRBJ2-1; v_gene: TRBV27; d_gene: NA; abundance: once; CDR3aa: CASRKDSSSYNEQFF; CDR3nt: TGTGCCAGCAGGAAAGACAGTAGCTCCTACAATGAGCAGTTCTTC
j_gene: TRBJ1-1; v_gene: TRBV10-3; d_gene: NA; abundance: once; CDR3aa: CAIRPGNTEAFF; CDR3nt: TGTGCCATCAGACCAGGGAACACTGAAGCTTTCTTT
j_gene: TRBJ2-7; v_gene: TRBV11-1; d_gene: TRBD2; abundance: NA; CDR3aa: CASSLSPSGRAYEQYF; CDR3nt: TGTGCCAGCAGCTTATCCCCCTCCGGGAGGGCCTACGAGCAGTACTTC
j_gene: TRBJ2-1; v_gene: TRBV4-2; d_gene: TRBD2; abundance: NA; CDR3aa: CASSQGRRTSGELNEQFF; CDR3nt: TGTGCCAGCAGCCAAGGCAGGAGGACTAGCGGGGAGTTGAATGAGCAGTTCTTC
j_gene: TRBJ2-2; v_gene: TRBV19; d_gene: NA; abundance: NA; CDR3aa: CASSRVGDTGELFF; CDR3nt: TGTGCCAGTAGTAGGGTCGGGGACACCGGGGAGCTGTTTTTT
j_gene: TRBJ1-5; v_gene: TRBV28; d_gene: NA; abundance: NA; CDR3aa: CASSLQYQGKRGNQPQHF; CDR3nt: TGTGCCAGCAGTTTACAGTACCAGGGAAAGAGAGGCAATCAGCCCCAGCATTTT
j_gene: TRBJ2-1; v_gene: TRBV28; d_gene: NA; abundance: NA; CDR3aa: CASSLGGGSYNEQFF; CDR3nt: TGTGCCAGCAGTTTGGGAGGGGGCTCCTACAATGAGCAGTTCTTC
j_gene: TRBJ1-2; v_gene: TRBV28; d_gene: NA; abundance: NA; CDR3aa: CASSLDSYYGYTF; CDR3nt: TGTGCCAGCAGTTTAGACAGCTACTATGGCTACACCTTC
j_gene: TRBJ2-1; v_gene: TRBV7-6; d_gene: TRBD2; abundance: NA; CDR3aa: CASSPGLVNEQFF; CDR3nt: TGTGCCAGCAGCCCGGGACTAGTCAATGAGCAGTTCTTC
j_gene: TRBJ1-2; v_gene: TRBV6-1; d_gene: NA; abundance: few; CDR3aa: CASSELTAGTNYGYTF; CDR3nt: TGTGCCAGCAGTGAACTTACGGCAGGTACTAACTATGGCTACACCTTC
j_gene: TRBJ1-6; v_gene: TRBV6-1; d_gene: NA; abundance: few; CDR3aa: CASSEARRGYNSPLHF; CDR3nt: TGTGCCAGCAGTGAAGCCAGAAGGGGCTATAATTCACCCCTCCACTTT
j_gene: TRBJ1-2; v_gene: TRBV25-1; d_gene: TRBD1; abundance: NA; CDR3aa: CASSIGTANYGYTF; CDR3nt: TGTGCCAGCAGTATCGGGACAGCAAACTATGGCTACACCTTC
j_gene: TRBJ2-1; v_gene: TRBV30; d_gene: NA; abundance: NA; CDR3aa: CAWSTGQYNEQFF; CDR3nt: TGTGCCTGGAGTACCGGACAGTACAATGAGCAGTTCTTC
j_gene: TRBJ1-2; v_gene: TRBV7-9; d_gene: NA; abundance: NA; CDR3aa: CASSPSGNRASGYGYTF; CDR3nt: TGTGCCAGCAGCCCCAGCGGCAACAGGGCCTCGGGCTATGGCTACACCTTC
j_gene: TRBJ2-7; v_gene: TRBV6-5; d_gene: NA; abundance: NA; CDR3aa: CASSYTGPYEQYF; CDR3nt: TGTGCCAGCAGTTACACAGGGCCCTACGAGCAGTACTTC
j_gene: TRBJ2-2; v_gene: TRBV27; d_gene: TRBD1; abundance: NA; CDR3aa: CASRYRGNTGELFF; CDR3nt: TGTGCCAGCCGATACAGGGGGAACACCGGGGAGCTGTTTTTT
j_gene: TRBJ2-7; v_gene: TRBV6-6; d_gene: TRBD1; abundance: NA; CDR3aa: CASSDPTGGSYEQYF; CDR3nt: TGTGCCAGCAGTGACCCGACAGGGGGCTCCTACGAGCAGTACTTC
j_gene: TRBJ1-2; v_gene: TRBV7-9; d_gene: NA; abundance: NA; CDR3aa: CASSPRGTETNYGYTF; CDR3nt: TGTGCCAGCAGCCCCCGGGGGACCGAAACTAACTATGGCTACACCTTC
j_gene: TRBJ1-2; v_gene: TRBV6-5; d_gene: TRBD1; abundance: few; CDR3aa: CASSYSMSGGYGYTF; CDR3nt: TGTGCCAGCAGTTACTCGATGTCAGGGGGCTATGGCTACACCTTC
j_gene: TRBJ2-6; v_gene: TRBV9; d_gene: NA; abundance: once; CDR3aa: CASSVTAGANVLTF; CDR3nt: TGTGCCAGCAGCGTAACAGCTGGGGCCAACGTCCTGACTTTC
j_gene: TRBJ2-7; v_gene: TRBV28; d_gene: TRBD1; abundance: NA; CDR3aa: CASSLAGTGGYEQYF; CDR3nt: TGTGCCAGCAGTTTAGCTGGGACAGGGGGCTACGAGCAGTACTTC
j_gene: TRBJ1-2; v_gene: TRBV29-1; d_gene: NA; abundance: NA; CDR3aa: CSVAGTKVYGNYGYTF; CDR3nt: TGCAGCGTCGCCGGGACAAAAGTCTACGGTAACTATGGCTACACCTTC
j_gene: TRBJ2-7; v_gene: TRBV4-2; d_gene: NA; abundance: NA; CDR3aa: CASSPLGGSGVYEQYF; CDR3nt: TGTGCCAGCAGCCCCTTAGGTGGGAGTGGTGTCTACGAGCAGTACTTC
j_gene: TRBJ2-7; v_gene: TRBV11-2; d_gene: NA; abundance: NA; CDR3aa: CASSLIRVKNEQYF; CDR3nt: TGTGCCAGCAGCTTAATCAGGGTGAAGAACGAGCAGTACTTC
j_gene: TRBJ2-1; v_gene: TRBV5-8; d_gene: TRBD1; abundance: NA; CDR3aa: CASSTFRGPSHNEQFF; CDR3nt: TGTGCCAGCAGTACATTCAGGGGGCCGTCCCACAATGAGCAGTTCTTC
j_gene: TRBJ2-7; v_gene: TRBV4-1; d_gene: TRBD2; abundance: NA; CDR3aa: CASSQVLGRGAFSYEQYF; CDR3nt: TGCGCCAGCAGCCAAGTCCTAGGGCGGGGGGCTTTCTCCTACGAGCAGTACTTC
j_gene: TRBJ2-7; v_gene: TRBV14; d_gene: TRBD1; abundance: once; CDR3aa: CASSQGTGIYEQYF; CDR3nt: TGTGCCAGCAGCCAAGGGACAGGGATCTACGAGCAGTACTTC
j_gene: TRBJ2-1; v_gene: TRBV30; d_gene: TRBD1; abundance: once; CDR3aa: CACSLDRGTSNEQFF; CDR3nt: TGTGCCTGCTCTCTTGACAGGGGGACGTCCAATGAGCAGTTCTTC
j_gene: TRBJ2-5; v_gene: TRBV30; d_gene: TRBD2; abundance: NA; CDR3aa: CAWSVPGVAGGLRETQYF; CDR3nt: TGTGCCTGGAGTGTCCCCGGGGTAGCGGGAGGATTGAGGGAGACCCAGTACTTC
j_gene: TRBJ1-3; v_gene: TRBV6-1; d_gene: NA; abundance: NA; CDR3aa: CASSATHRAASGNTIYF; CDR3nt: TGTGCCAGCAGTGCAACACACAGGGCTGCATCTGGAAACACCATATATTTT
j_gene: TRBJ2-1; v_gene: TRBV7-9; d_gene: TRBD1; abundance: NA; CDR3aa: CASSPTGGLEQFF; CDR3nt: TGTGCCAGCAGCCCTACAGGGGGTCTTGAGCAGTTCTTC
j_gene: TRBJ2-7; v_gene: TRBV2; d_gene: NA; abundance: few; CDR3aa: CASRRDRIEQYF; CDR3nt: TGTGCCAGCAGGCGTGACAGGATCGAGCAGTACTTC
j_gene: TRBJ1-4; v_gene: TRBV28; d_gene: NA; abundance: NA; CDR3aa: CATGGTLNEKLFF; CDR3nt: TGTGCCACCGGTGGGACACTAAATGAAAAACTGTTTTTT
j_gene: TRBJ2-2; v_gene: TRBV7-8; d_gene: TRBD2; abundance: NA; CDR3aa: CASSSSGSTGTGELFF; CDR3nt: TGTGCCAGCAGTTCCAGCGGGAGTACGGGCACCGGGGAGCTGTTTTTT
j_gene: TRBJ1-2; v_gene: TRBV28; d_gene: NA; abundance: NA; CDR3aa: CASSSSIYGYTF; CDR3nt: TGTGCCAGCAGTTCTAGTATCTATGGCTACACCTTC